This T cell receptor beta chain was identified during a study of vaccination and CD4 T cells after COVID-19. V lost 5 bases and J lost 2, with 9 bases in between. This CDR3 is 13 amino acids long. The Oncomine TCR Beta short-read assay was what sequenced the DNA obtained from cultured CD4+ T cells. MiXCR, applied by TCRdb to the PCR reads, yields one record per CDR3 protein. The sample has some 2,500 distinct CDR3 sequences; around 23% are singletons. Within the sample, this clonotype is medium-sized. The antigen is not known. As for treatment: roughly ten-day PBMC culture with coronavirus spike peptide pools or control peptides (ViraFEST assay).

This receptor was taken from a human donor who had recovered from COVID-19. V usage is TRBV12-3 or TRBV12-4 and J usage is TRBJ2-5; D unresolved. Sequenced input: CD4+ T cells from blood, cultured in vitro. This chain's CDR3 is CASSMERQETQYF. The DNA of the CDR3 is TGTGCCAGCAGTATGGAGAGACAAGAGACCCAGTACTTC.